These 12 T cell receptor beta chains share one sample of origin, sequenced in a study of blood T cell repertoires in COVID-19. The repertoire was sequenced with immunoSEQ multiplex PCR; TCRdb's copy has only in-frame clones and lacks some. The sample contains about 50,000 clones, roughly 82% of which appear only once. The sample comprised peripheral blood. The source is a woman aged 55-69 years with acute or convalescent COVID-19.

This clone has a single count. The V and J genes are TRBV28 and TRBJ2-1; D may be TRBD1 (6 bases). The germline gives CDR1 MDHEN, CDR2 SYDVKM. V dropped 3 bases and J dropped 13 bases, with 10 bases sitting between them. The CDR3 consists of 11 residues. The CDR3 DNA is TGTGCCAGCAGTTTGGGACATACTCAGTTCTTC. Protein product: CASSLGHTQFF. Using reference TRBV28 and TRBJ2-1 for the parts outside the CDR3, the full variable domain is DVKVTQSSRYLVKRTGEKVFLECVQDMDHENMFWYRQDPGLGLRLIYFSYDVKMKEKGDIPEGYSVSREKKERFSLILESASTNQTSMYLCASSLGHTQFFGPGTRLTVL.

The chain carries TRBV5-3 and TRBJ1-2, with 8 bases matching TRBD1. TRBV5-3 is an ORF, and what it does is uncertain. This CDR3 region has 19 residues. V lost 4 bases to trimming and J lost 0 bases; unmatched junction nucleotides: 17. In DNA form, the CDR3 reads TGTGCCAGAAGCCAAATACCCAGGACAGGGAGCGACACTAACTATGGCTACACCTTC. Translating it yields CARSQIPRTGSDTNYGYTF.

The chain is built from TRBV18 and TRBJ2-2; 10 nucleotides match TRBD2. Germline V lookup: CDR1 KGHSH, CDR2 LQKENI. The CDR3 has 15 residues. The trim removed 2 bases at V and 8 bases at J, leaving 5 bases unmatched. Written as DNA, the CDR3 is TGTGCCAGCTCACCAGGCCTAGCGGGAGCGGGGGAGCTGTTTTTT. Protein sequence: CASSPGLAGAGELFF.

V usage is TRBV28 and J usage is TRBJ1-4; D is perhaps TRBD1 (6 bases). Germline-derived CDR1 and CDR2 are MDHEN and SYDVKM. This CDR3 comprises 15 residues. V lost 6 bases, J lost 7 bases, and 18 bases lay in between. CDR3 region: CASRDEGGAVEKLFF. In DNA, the CDR3 is TGTGCCAGCAGAGACGAAGGGGGGGCGGTTGAAAAACTGTTTTTT.

This clone came up a few times. V gene TRBV5-1 combines with J gene TRBJ1-1, with D maybe TRBD1 (5 bases). Trimming stripped 4 bases from V and 2 bases from J, with 9 bases between. The CDR3 is 13 amino acids. Germline V gene data show CDR1 as SGHRS and CDR2 as YFSETQ. CDR3 in DNA: TGCGCCAGCAGCAGGGGAACAAACACTGAAGCTTTCTTT. This encodes CASSRGTNTEAFF.

The chain has TRBV19 and TRBJ1-1; D is possibly TRBD1 (5 bases). The CDR3 is 16 amino acids. The germline V and J ends were trimmed by 7 bases and 0 bases, with 18 bases remaining between them. The germline gives CDR1 LNHDA, CDR2 SQIVND (reference sequence). CDR3 nucleotides: TGTGCCAGTACCCACTGGGGGAGGGGCATGAACACTGAAGCTTTCTTT. It translates to CASTHWGRGMNTEAFF.

The CDR3 DNA follows: TGTGCCAGCAGTTACGGACAGGGGGTCTATGGCTACACCTTC. Amino acid sequence: CASSYGQGVYGYTF. This sequence joins TRBV6-5 and TRBJ1-2; 10 positions agree with TRBD1. The CDR3 length is 14 residues. Germline CDR1 reads MNHEY; CDR2 reads SVGAGI. J gave up 4 bases and V 2 bases, and 1 base lay outside the gene matches.

This clone was seen once. The chain recombines TRBV6-6 with TRBJ1-2; tentative D call: TRBD1 (5 bases). Trimming left V 5 bases short and J 4 bases short, with 14 bases between. From germline, CDR1 is MNHNY and CDR2 SVGAGI (reference sequence). The CDR3 sequence is 14 residues long. DNA for the CDR3: TGTGCCAGCAGTAATCAGGGTAATACCTATGGCTACACCTTC. It encodes CASSNQGNTYGYTF.

The chain recombines TRBV27 with TRBJ2-2, with D possibly matching TRBD1 (6 bases). The CDR3 is made up of 15 amino acids. Germline V gives CDR1 MNHEY, CDR2 SMNVEV (reference sequence). Trimming removed 4 bases from V and 8 bases from J, with 17 bases in between. CDR3 protein: CASSSITGFVGELFF. The CDR3 region has the DNA TGTGCCAGCAGTTCAATCACAGGGTTCGTGGGGGAGCTGTTTTTT.

This chain links TRBV14 with TRBJ2-1, with 9 bases aligning to TRBD1. CDR3 size: 16 residues. V dropped 3 bases and J dropped 6; count of bases not matched to a gene: 9. The germline gives CDR1 SGHDN, CDR2 FVKESK. CDR3 protein: CASSQGWDRVANEQFF. In DNA, the CDR3 is TGTGCCAGCAGCCAGGGGTGGGACAGGGTCGCCAATGAGCAGTTCTTC.

The chain has TRBV30 and TRBJ1-1, with D maybe TRBD1 (6 bases). Per germline, CDR1 GTSNPN and CDR2 SVGIG (reference sequence). Trimming stripped 0 bases from V and 10 bases from J, with 12 bases between. The CDR3 has 12 residues. CDR3 in amino acids: CAWSVGQGRAFF. In nucleotides, the CDR3 is TGTGCCTGGAGTGTAGGGCAGGGGCGAGCTTTCTTT.

The genes are TRBV18 and TRBJ1-5, with 8 bases fitting TRBD1. The J segment lost 1 base and the V segment lost 3 bases, leaving 17 bases of the junction unmatched. The CDR3 has 20 residues. The germline V gene has CDR1 KGHSH and CDR2 LQKENI. Written as DNA, the CDR3 is TGTGCCAGCTCACCGGGGAACGAAGCAGGGGGCGCAAGGAGCAATCAGCCCCAGCATTTT. This encodes CASSPGNEAGGARSNQPQHF.